This TCR beta chain comes out of a study of T cells in Graves' hyperthyroidism and ophthalmopathy. Whole-study findings and limits: Patients with ophthalmopathy were separated from those with stable hyperthyroidism by a 13 V-J model.

The V gene's germline CDR1 is SGHTA and CDR2 FQGNSA. The CDR3 loop spans 16 amino acids. V shed 5 bases and J shed 0 bases, with 16 bases lying between them. Notes on this clonotype: Its antigen is currently unknown.

The investigators amplified TCR beta CDR3 regions from RNA transcripts. Researchers ran a first-round RT-PCR on the TCR CDR3 using the HTBI primer set. Via MiXCR, TCRdb re-called the multiplex PCR reads, giving one row per CDR3 protein. The profile shows 550,000 to 600,000 distinct CDR3 sequences, just over 45% of them singletons. The chain carries TRBV7-2 and TRBJ1-1; D possibly corresponds to TRBD1 (5 bases). This sequence originates from an adult woman with Graves' disease, either hyperthyroidism or ophthalmopathy (not recorded which). The sample taken for sequencing was peripheral blood or thyroid tissue (not recorded which). In DNA, the CDR3 is TGTGCCAGCAGCCCGGGGGGACCGAGGATGAACACTGAAGCTTTCTTT. Amino acid sequence: CASSPGGPRMNTEAFF.